This note documents a single T cell receptor (beta chain) sequence. Germline CDR1 reads SNHLY; CDR2 reads FYNNEI. There are 12 residues in the CDR3. V was cut by 6 bases and J by 8 bases, with 10 bases left in between. The sample originates from a study of metastatic and nonmetastatic thyroid tumors. Background on the study: Malignant thyroid and benign thyroid patients provided blood and tumor or nodule tissue whose repertoires were compared.

Thyroid surgery was preceded by no treatment in any patient. From the PCR reads, TCRdb re-called clones with MiXCR. The sample includes 20,000 to 25,000 clones, 35% to 45% seen only once; the top ten take 22%. This chain uses TRBV2 with TRBJ1-4; D is ambiguous. The sample comprised blood. This receptor was obtained from a male donor with papillary thyroid cancer or a benign thyroid nodule (not recorded which). Some clones in this sample may be carry-over from other donors' samples. The CDR3 loop reads CASRILGEKLFF. The CDR3 region has the DNA TGTGCCAGCAGGATTCTAGGGGAAAAACTGTTTTTT.